This T cell receptor beta chain was recovered during a study of blood T cells in healthy people across ages. Points on this clonotype: Its antigen is unknown.

Findings of the study overall: Nothing was known about donor CMV status, and this possibly confounded expanded clonotype changes.

A second PCR, run for roughly 7 to 11 cycles, used a sample-barcoded 5' primer plus a J-beta primer mix. The authors tagged each cDNA molecule using a template-switch adaptor with 12 random nucleotides. One entry per CDR3 protein, called by TCRdb with MiXCR from the 5' RACE reads. The repertoire holds under 1 million distinct CDR3 sequences, under 45% seen once, with roughly 18% in the top ten. V was shortened by 3 bases and J by 0 bases, with 30 bases between the two germline ends. The CDR3 extends over 21 amino acids. Drawing of peripheral blood yielded roughly 9.3 milliliters from each donor. Extraction of total RNA produced a minimum of 6 micrograms from each sample.

The clonotype was recovered from a man aged 60-69 years in good health. Sample: blood. The V call is TRBV12-3 or TRBV12-4, the J call TRBJ2-7, with D hard to call. CDR3 coding DNA: TGTGCCAGCAGTTTTCGGGTTGGGCTAAACGACCCCAACCCGAGCTCCTACGAGCAGTACTTC. This gives the protein CASSFRVGLNDPNPSSYEQYF.